One sample yielded the 18 T cell receptor beta chains listed below, sequenced in a study of blood T cell repertoires in COVID-19. Clones were sequenced by immunoSEQ multiplex PCR, and TCRdb holds only the in-frame ones, with some missing. The sample carries nearly 350,000 clones, more than 70% recorded once. Sequencing was performed on peripheral blood. All receptors derive from a man aged 25-45 years with active or convalescent COVID-19.

This chain joins TRBV4-1 and TRBJ1-4, with D perhaps matching TRBD1 (5 bases). The CDR3 consists of 18 residues. CDR1 MGHRA and CDR2 YSYEKL come from the germline V gene. Trimming removed 1 base from V and 5 bases from J, with 20 bases in between. In nucleotides, the CDR3 is TGCGCCAGCAGCCAAGGCCCCCCCCCGGTGGGGCGAAATGAAAAACTGTTTTTT. It encodes CASSQGPPPVGRNEKLFF.

The chain uses TRBV6-5 and TRBJ2-7, with D perhaps TRBD1 (6 bases). This CDR3 has 14 residues. Trimming pared 6 bases from V and 5 bases from J, leaving 17 bases between. The germline gives CDR1 MNHEY, CDR2 SVGAGI. The CDR3 protein is CASSNRAPRDEQYF. DNA for the CDR3: TGTGCCAGCAGCAACAGGGCGCCGAGGGACGAGCAGTACTTC.

This chain joins TRBV29-1 and TRBJ2-3, with D uncertain. The CDR3 is made up of 12 amino acids. Germline CDR1 and CDR2: SQVTM and ANQGSEA. V lost 4 bases and J 2 bases, leaving 7 bases between the germline ends. The chain's CDR3 is CSVVASTDTQYF. CDR3 bases: TGCAGCGTTGTGGCATCCACAGATACGCAGTATTTT.

This clone was seen once. The chain couples TRBV9 to TRBJ2-3; D may be TRBD2 (6 bases). V was shortened by 4 bases and J by 2 bases, with 14 bases between the two germline ends. The CDR3 totals 15 residues. Germline lookup yields CDR1 SGDLS and CDR2 YYNGEE. The CDR3 sequence is CASSFPAGDTDTQYF. CDR3 DNA: TGTGCCAGCAGCTTTCCAGCGGGCGACACAGATACGCAGTATTTT.

The chain has TRBV28 and TRBJ1-4, with D possibly matching TRBD1 (5 bases). Trimming left V 2 bases short and J 7 bases short, with 8 bases between. Germline V gene sequence: CDR1 MDHEN, CDR2 SYDVKM. The CDR3 length is 13 residues. The CDR3 DNA follows: TGTGCCAGCAGTTTACCGGGGGGTGAAAAACTGTTTTTT. As protein: CASSLPGGEKLFF.

The CDR3 region is CASSQRPGQGEKLFF. For the CDR3, the DNA is TGTGCCAGCAGCCAAAGGCCGGGACAGGGTGAAAAACTGTTTTTT. The chain is built from TRBV4-2 and TRBJ1-4; 9 bases are a match to TRBD1. Germline assignment: CDR1 LGHNA and CDR2 YNFKEQ. Trimming cost V 2 bases and J 7 bases; bases outside gene matches: 5. This CDR3 has 15 amino acids.

V is TRBV9 and J is TRBJ1-6; weak D call: TRBD1 (5 bases). Trimming left V 4 bases short and J 7 bases short, with 12 bases between. The CDR3 consists of 14 residues. Per the germline V gene, CDR1 is SGDLS and CDR2 is YYNGEE. The CDR3 protein is CASSSRRTNSPLHF. CDR3 bases: TGTGCCAGCAGCTCCCGACGGACAAATTCACCCCTCCACTTT. Combining the CDR3 with reference TRBV9 and TRBJ1-6 gives the whole variable domain DSGVTQTPKHLITATGQRVTLRCSPRSGDLSVYWYQQSLDQGLQFLIQYYNGEERAKGNILERFSAQQFPDLHSELNLSSLELGDSALYFCASSSRRTNSPLHFGNGTRLTVT.

In its sample, this clone was seen a few times. The V gene is TRBV9, the J gene TRBJ1-2; weak D call: TRBD1 (5 bases). Trimming took 6 bases from V and 5 from J, leaving 11 bases between them. Germline V CDR1 and CDR2: SGDLS, YYNGEE. The CDR3 covers 12 residues. CDR3 residues: CASTGHGYGYTF. The CDR3 bases are TGTGCCAGCACAGGACACGGATATGGCTACACCTTC.

The CDR3 here is CASSLGGGPYEQYF. CDR3 bases: TGTGCCAGCAGTTTAGGAGGGGGCCCCTACGAGCAGTACTTC. The chain combines TRBV27 with TRBJ2-7, with TRBD1 as a possible D gene (7 bases). CDR1 MNHEY and CDR2 SMNVEV come from the germline V gene (reference sequence). The CDR3 loop spans 14 amino acids. V gave up 2 bases and J gave up 2 bases, with 10 bases separating them.

The chain couples TRBV3-1 (or the pseudogene TRBV3-2) to TRBJ2-3; the match to TRBD1 covers 8 bases. J was trimmed by 2 bases and V by 6 bases; bases with no gene match: 10. Germline CDR1 is LGHDT and CDR2 is YNNKEL (reference sequence). The length of the CDR3 is 16 residues. DNA for the CDR3: TGTGCCAGCAGGCCAGGCAGGGGGCAGTTCACAGATACGCAGTATTTT. It codes for CASRPGRGQFTDTQYF.

The chain employs TRBV11-2 and TRBJ1-2; 7 bases align to TRBD1. This CDR3 comprises 14 residues. The ends lost 0 bases at V and 8 bases at J; junction bases unmatched: 6. From germline, CDR1 is SGHAT and CDR2 FQNNGV. The DNA for the CDR3 is TGTGCCAGCAGCTTAGATTCGACAGGGCACGGCTACACCTTC. This gives the protein CASSLDSTGHGYTF.

The chain has TRBV25-1 and TRBJ2-7, with unresolved D. V was clipped by 4 bases and J by 0 bases, with 4 bases between them. Germline V gene lookup returns CDR1 MGHDK and CDR2 SYGVNS. There are 12 residues in the CDR3. The CDR3 region has the DNA TGTGCCAGCAGTGTCAGCTCCTACGAGCAGTACTTC. Residues: CASSVSSYEQYF.

The chain combines TRBV5-4 with TRBJ2-1; D gene ambiguous. The length of the CDR3 is 12 residues. The V end lost 0 bases, the J end lost 12 bases, and 10 bases lay between the germline ends. Germline V gene data show CDR1 as SGHNT and CDR2 as YYREEE (reference sequence). The CDR3 region has the DNA TGTGCCAGCAGCTTGGGGCCCTTTGGGCAGTTCTTC. Translating it yields CASSLGPFGQFF.

The V call is TRBV28, the J call TRBJ2-3; 8 nucleotides agree with TRBD1. This CDR3 spans 15 amino acids. Losses at the gene ends were 3 bases for V and 5 bases for J; bases not matched to a gene: 7. CDR1 is MDHEN, CDR2 SYDVKM, per germline. CDR3 protein: CASSFETGVRDTQYF. The CDR3 nucleotides are TGTGCCAGCAGTTTTGAGACAGGGGTACGAGATACGCAGTATTTT. Using reference TRBV28 and TRBJ2-3 for the parts outside the CDR3, the full variable domain is DVKVTQSSRYLVKRTGEKVFLECVQDMDHENMFWYRQDPGLGLRLIYFSYDVKMKEKGDIPEGYSVSREKKERFSLILESASTNQTSMYLCASSFETGVRDTQYFGPGTRLTVL.

This clone was recorded a few times. The genes are TRBV4-1 and TRBJ1-3; D not resolved. The germline gives CDR1 MGHRA, CDR2 YSYEKL. V lost 0 bases to trimming and J lost 8 bases, with 5 bases between them. The CDR3 is made up of 12 amino acids. The CDR3 region has the DNA TGCGCCAGCAGCCAAGATGCAGACACCATATATTTT. As protein: CASSQDADTIYF.

This clone appeared once. The V and J genes are TRBV7-8 and TRBJ1-3, with 7 bases that match TRBD1. Germline CDR1 is SGHVS and CDR2 is FQNEAQ. CDR3 length: 15 amino acids. The V segment lost 4 bases and the J segment 3 bases; nucleotides outside the gene matches: 6. CDR3 coding DNA: TGTGCCAGCAGCTCACAGGGGCGGGGTGGAAACACCATATATTTT. It encodes CASSSQGRGGNTIYF.

This chain joins TRBV11-2 and TRBJ2-1, with 11 positions matching TRBD2. CDR3 size: 15 residues. Unmatched junction bases numbered 15, after V lost 5 bases and J lost 15 bases. Looked up from germline, CDR1 is SGHAT and CDR2 is FQNNGV. DNA of the CDR3: TGTGCCAGCAGCACCCAACTAGCGGGAGATACCCTGCCGTTCTTC. The encoded protein is CASSTQLAGDTLPFF.

V usage is TRBV5-5 and J usage is TRBJ1-6; possibly TRBD1 for D (5 bases). Trimming left V 0 bases short and J 7 bases short, with 14 bases between. Germline CDR1 and CDR2: SGHKS and YYEKEE (reference sequence). The CDR3 spans 16 residues. CDR3 nucleotide sequence: TGTGCCAGCAGCTTGGAATTTCGGGGGTCAAATTCACCCCTCCACTTT. Its protein product is CASSLEFRGSNSPLHF.